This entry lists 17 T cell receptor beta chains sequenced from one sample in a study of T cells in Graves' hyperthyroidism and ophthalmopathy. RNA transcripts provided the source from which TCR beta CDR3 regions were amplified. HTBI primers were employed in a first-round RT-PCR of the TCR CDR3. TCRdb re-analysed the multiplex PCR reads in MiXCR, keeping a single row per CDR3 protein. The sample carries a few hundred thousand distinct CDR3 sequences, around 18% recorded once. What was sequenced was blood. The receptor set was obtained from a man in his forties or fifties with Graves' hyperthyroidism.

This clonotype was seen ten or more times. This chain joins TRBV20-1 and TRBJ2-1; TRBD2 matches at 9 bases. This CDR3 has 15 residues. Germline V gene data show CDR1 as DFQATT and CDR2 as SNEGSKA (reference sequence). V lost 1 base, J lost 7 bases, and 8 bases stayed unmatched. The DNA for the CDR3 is TGCAGTGCTAGAGGCGGGGGGGCCGCGAGAAATGAGCAGTTCTTC. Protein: CSARGGGAARNEQFF.

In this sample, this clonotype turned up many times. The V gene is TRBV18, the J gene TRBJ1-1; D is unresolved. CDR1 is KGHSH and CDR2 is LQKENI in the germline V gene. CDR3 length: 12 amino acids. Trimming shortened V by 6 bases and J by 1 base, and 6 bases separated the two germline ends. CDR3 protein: CASSVWNTEAFF. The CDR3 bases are TGTGCCAGCTCCGTGTGGAACACTGAAGCTTTCTTT.

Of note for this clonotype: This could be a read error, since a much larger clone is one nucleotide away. CDR3 residues: CARSIQGDGEKLFF. As DNA, the CDR3 is TGTGCCCGCAGTATACAGGGGGACGGTGAAAAACTGTTTTTT. The rearrangement joins TRBV2 to TRBJ1-4; 8 bases are a match to TRBD1. The CDR3 covers 14 residues. From germline, CDR1 is SNHLY and CDR2 FYNNEI.

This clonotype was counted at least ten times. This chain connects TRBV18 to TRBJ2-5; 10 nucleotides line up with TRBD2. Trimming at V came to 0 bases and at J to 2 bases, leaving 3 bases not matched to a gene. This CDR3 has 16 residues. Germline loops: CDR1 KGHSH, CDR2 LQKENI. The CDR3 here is CASSPPSGGTQETQYF. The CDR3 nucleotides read TGTGCCAGCTCACCACCTAGCGGGGGGACACAAGAGACCCAGTACTTC.

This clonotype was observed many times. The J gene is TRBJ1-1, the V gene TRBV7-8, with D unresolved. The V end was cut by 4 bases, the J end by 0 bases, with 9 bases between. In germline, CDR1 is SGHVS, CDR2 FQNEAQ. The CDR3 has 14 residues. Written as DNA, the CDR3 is TGTGCCAGCAGCTCCGTCGGGATGAACACTGAAGCTTTCTTT. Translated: CASSSVGMNTEAFF.

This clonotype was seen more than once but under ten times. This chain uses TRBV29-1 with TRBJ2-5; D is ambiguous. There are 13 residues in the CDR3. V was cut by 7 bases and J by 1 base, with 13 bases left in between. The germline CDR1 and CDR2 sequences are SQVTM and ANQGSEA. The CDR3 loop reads CSAVRPIQETQYF. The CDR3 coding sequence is TGCAGCGCCGTTCGTCCCATCCAAGAGACCCAGTACTTC.

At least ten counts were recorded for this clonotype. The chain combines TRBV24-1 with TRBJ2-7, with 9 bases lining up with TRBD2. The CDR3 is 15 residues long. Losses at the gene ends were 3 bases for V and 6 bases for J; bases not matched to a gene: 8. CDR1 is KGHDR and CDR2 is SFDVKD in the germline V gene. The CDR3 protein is CATSDPQRGATEQYF. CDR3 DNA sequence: TGTGCCACCAGTGATCCTCAGCGGGGGGCTACCGAGCAGTACTTC.

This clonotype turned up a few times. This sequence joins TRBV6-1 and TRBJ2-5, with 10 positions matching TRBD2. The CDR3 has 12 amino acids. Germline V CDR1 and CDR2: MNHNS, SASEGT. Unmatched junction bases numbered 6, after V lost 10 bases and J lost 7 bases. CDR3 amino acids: CATRTSGGTQYF. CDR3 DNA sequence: TGTGCCACAAGGACTAGCGGAGGGACCCAGTACTTC.

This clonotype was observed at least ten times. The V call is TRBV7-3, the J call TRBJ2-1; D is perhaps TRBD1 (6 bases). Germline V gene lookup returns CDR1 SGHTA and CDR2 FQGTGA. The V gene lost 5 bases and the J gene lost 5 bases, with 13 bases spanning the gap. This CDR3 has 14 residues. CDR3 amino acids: CASSATGTHNEQFF. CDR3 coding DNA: TGTGCCAGCAGCGCCACAGGGACCCACAATGAGCAGTTCTTC.

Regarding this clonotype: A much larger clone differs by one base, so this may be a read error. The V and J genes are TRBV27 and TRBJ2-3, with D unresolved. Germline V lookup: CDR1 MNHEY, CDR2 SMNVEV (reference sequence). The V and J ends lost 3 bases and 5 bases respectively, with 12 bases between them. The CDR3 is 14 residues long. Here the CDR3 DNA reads TGTGCCAGCAGTTTTTTGGGTATTGTAGATACGCAGTATTTT. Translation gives CASSFLGIVDTQYF.

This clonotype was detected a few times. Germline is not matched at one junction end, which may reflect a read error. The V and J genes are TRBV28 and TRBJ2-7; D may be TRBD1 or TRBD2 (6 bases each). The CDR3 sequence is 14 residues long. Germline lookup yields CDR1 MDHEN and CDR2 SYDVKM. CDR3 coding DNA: TGTGCCGGCAGTTTGCGGGAACAGGGCTACGAGCAGTACTTC. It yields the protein CAGSLREQGYEQYF.

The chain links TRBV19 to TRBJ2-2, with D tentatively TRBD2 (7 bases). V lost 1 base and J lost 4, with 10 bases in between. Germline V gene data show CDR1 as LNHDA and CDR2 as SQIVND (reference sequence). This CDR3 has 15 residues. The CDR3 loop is CASSIAGGATGELFF. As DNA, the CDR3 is TGTGCCAGTAGTATAGCGGGGGGCGCCACCGGGGAGCTGTTTTTT.

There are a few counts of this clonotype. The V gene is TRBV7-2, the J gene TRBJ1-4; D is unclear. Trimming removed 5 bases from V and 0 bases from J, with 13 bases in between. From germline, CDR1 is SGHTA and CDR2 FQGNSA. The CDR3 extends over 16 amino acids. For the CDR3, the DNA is TGTGCCAGCAGCAGAGGTGATCTTGCAACTAATGAAAAACTGTTTTTT. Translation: CASSRGDLATNEKLFF.

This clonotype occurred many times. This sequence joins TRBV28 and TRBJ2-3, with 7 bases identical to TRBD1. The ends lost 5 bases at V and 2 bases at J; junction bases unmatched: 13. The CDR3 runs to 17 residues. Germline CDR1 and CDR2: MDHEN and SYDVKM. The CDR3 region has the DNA TGTGCCAGCAGTGCACGGCCTGGGACAGAAAACACAGATACGCAGTATTTT. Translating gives CASSARPGTENTDTQYF.

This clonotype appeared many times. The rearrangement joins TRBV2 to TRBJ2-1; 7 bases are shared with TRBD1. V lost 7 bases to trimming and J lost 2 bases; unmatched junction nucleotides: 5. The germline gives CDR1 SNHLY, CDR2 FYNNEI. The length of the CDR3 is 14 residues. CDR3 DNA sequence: TGTGCCAGCAAAGAGGGGACAGCCTACAATGAGCAGTTCTTC. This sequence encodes CASKEGTAYNEQFF.

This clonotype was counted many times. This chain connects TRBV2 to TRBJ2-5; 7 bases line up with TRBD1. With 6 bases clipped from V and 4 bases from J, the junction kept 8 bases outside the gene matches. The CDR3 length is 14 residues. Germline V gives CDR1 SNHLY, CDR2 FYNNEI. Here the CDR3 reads CASSPGTVGETQYF. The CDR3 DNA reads TGTGCCAGCAGCCCAGGGACAGTGGGAGAGACCCAGTACTTC.

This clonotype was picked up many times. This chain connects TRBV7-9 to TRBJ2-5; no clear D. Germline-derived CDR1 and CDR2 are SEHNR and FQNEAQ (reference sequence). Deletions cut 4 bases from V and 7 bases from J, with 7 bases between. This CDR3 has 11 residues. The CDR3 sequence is CASSYGGTQYF. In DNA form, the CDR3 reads TGTGCCAGCAGCTATGGTGGGACCCAGTACTTC. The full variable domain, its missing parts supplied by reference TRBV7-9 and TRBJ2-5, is DTGVSQNPRHKITKRGQNVTFRCDPISEHNRLYWYRQTLGQGPEFLTYFQNEAQLEKSRLLSDRFSAERPKGSFSTLEIQRTEQGDSAMYLCASSYGGTQYFGPGTRLLVL.